This T cell receptor (beta chain) appears in the sequencing data of a study of cytotoxic CD8 clonotypes in ibrutinib-treated CLL. Study context: After treatment lasting a median 12 months, range 6 to 36, response samples were collected. The study, taken as a whole, reports: Clonality measured at baseline exceeded age-matched healthy donors, tracking circulating CD8+ T-cell counts. Sampling time points were not equivalent between sustained-remission and progressing patients. Public clonotypes, rarely seen, contracted or held steady on treatment.

Germline CDR1 and CDR2: SGHDN and FVKESK. The CDR3 is made up of 18 amino acids. Trimming cost V 0 bases and J 4 bases; bases outside gene matches: 11. Note on this clone: Its matching antigen is unknown.

The protocol was immunoSEQ multiplex PCR, while the TCRdb copy is restricted to in-frame clones and leaves out a portion. The sample holds about 86,000 clones, around 83% seen once. The sample here was PBMCs, taken before ibrutinib treatment. This TCR was recovered from a human donor with chronic lymphocytic leukemia. This chain uses TRBV14 with TRBJ2-1; 8 bases agree with TRBD2. CDR3: CASSQDLGVAGRYNEQFF. The CDR3 DNA reads TGTGCCAGCAGCCAAGATCTGGGAGTAGCGGGAAGGTACAATGAGCAGTTCTTC.